These T cell receptor beta chains were read from a single sample in a study of blood T cell repertoires in COVID-19. Sequencing used immunoSEQ multiplex PCR; TCRdb keeps in-frame clones, though not all of them. Here the sample spans around 250,000 clones, about 80% being singletons. Sample: peripheral blood. These receptors all stem from a man aged 50-60 years with active or convalescent COVID-19. CDR3s include the opening cysteine and the closing phenylalanine or tryptophan.

V	J	CDR3
TRBV4-1	TRBJ2-6	CASAGTGEAGANVLTF
TRBV18	TRBJ1-2	CASSPTLLRRANYGYTF
TRBV28	TRBJ1-5	CASSLGHQPQHF
TRBV7-3	TRBJ2-5	CASSYQGLSGTQYF
TRBV11-2	TRBJ2-7	CASSLGGIGGLSYEQYF
TRBV6-5	TRBJ2-3	CASLGGGRTDTQYF
TRBV24-1	TRBJ2-7	CATRLWRAASSYEQYF
TRBV5-1	TRBJ2-7	CASRENLFYEQYF
TRBV27	TRBJ2-2	CASSFRQGNTGELFF
TRBV7-8	TRBJ2-3	CASSKAGESTDTQYF
TRBV4-1	TRBJ2-1	CASSQDKLAAGNEQFF
TRBV7-9	TRBJ2-1	CASSLGQGAGNEQFF
TRBV7-2	TRBJ2-2	CASSLATSGSTGELFF
TRBV7-9	TRBJ1-2	CASSPGGNNYGYTF
TRBV6-5	TRBJ2-3	CANSYSGTSATDTQYF